What follows is one T cell receptor beta chain and its context. Its antigen is as yet unknown. From germline, CDR1 is MNHEY and CDR2 SMNVEV (reference sequence). The CDR3 runs to 15 residues. Trimming pared 3 bases from V and 0 bases from J, leaving 6 bases between. PCR amplification relied on 60 Vbeta primers (plus 13 Jbeta primers). The method was immunoSEQ multiplex PCR; TCRdb's version includes in-frame clones alone and lacks a portion of them. This sample yields 160,000 or so clones, of which roughly 77% are seen a single time; about 3.8% belongs to the top ten. The data derive from a study of cytomegalovirus exposure and HLA in healthy donors. Across the study: Around 86 million unique TCRs, all from HLA-typed donors, were included in an early release of the data.

Findings and limits, study-wide: The later analysis indicated that the majority of CMV-associated TCR beta chains appeared HLA-restricted. The study listed about 150 cytomegalovirus-associated TCR beta chains.

This chain connects TRBV27 to TRBJ2-6; tentatively, D is TRBD2 (5 bases). This clonotype originated in a man aged 25 to 40 in good health and CMV-seropositive. Sequencing used PBMCs. The CDR3 DNA follows: TGTGCCAGCAGTTTCGGGAACTCTGGGGCCAACGTCCTGACTTTC. It codes for CASSFGNSGANVLTF.